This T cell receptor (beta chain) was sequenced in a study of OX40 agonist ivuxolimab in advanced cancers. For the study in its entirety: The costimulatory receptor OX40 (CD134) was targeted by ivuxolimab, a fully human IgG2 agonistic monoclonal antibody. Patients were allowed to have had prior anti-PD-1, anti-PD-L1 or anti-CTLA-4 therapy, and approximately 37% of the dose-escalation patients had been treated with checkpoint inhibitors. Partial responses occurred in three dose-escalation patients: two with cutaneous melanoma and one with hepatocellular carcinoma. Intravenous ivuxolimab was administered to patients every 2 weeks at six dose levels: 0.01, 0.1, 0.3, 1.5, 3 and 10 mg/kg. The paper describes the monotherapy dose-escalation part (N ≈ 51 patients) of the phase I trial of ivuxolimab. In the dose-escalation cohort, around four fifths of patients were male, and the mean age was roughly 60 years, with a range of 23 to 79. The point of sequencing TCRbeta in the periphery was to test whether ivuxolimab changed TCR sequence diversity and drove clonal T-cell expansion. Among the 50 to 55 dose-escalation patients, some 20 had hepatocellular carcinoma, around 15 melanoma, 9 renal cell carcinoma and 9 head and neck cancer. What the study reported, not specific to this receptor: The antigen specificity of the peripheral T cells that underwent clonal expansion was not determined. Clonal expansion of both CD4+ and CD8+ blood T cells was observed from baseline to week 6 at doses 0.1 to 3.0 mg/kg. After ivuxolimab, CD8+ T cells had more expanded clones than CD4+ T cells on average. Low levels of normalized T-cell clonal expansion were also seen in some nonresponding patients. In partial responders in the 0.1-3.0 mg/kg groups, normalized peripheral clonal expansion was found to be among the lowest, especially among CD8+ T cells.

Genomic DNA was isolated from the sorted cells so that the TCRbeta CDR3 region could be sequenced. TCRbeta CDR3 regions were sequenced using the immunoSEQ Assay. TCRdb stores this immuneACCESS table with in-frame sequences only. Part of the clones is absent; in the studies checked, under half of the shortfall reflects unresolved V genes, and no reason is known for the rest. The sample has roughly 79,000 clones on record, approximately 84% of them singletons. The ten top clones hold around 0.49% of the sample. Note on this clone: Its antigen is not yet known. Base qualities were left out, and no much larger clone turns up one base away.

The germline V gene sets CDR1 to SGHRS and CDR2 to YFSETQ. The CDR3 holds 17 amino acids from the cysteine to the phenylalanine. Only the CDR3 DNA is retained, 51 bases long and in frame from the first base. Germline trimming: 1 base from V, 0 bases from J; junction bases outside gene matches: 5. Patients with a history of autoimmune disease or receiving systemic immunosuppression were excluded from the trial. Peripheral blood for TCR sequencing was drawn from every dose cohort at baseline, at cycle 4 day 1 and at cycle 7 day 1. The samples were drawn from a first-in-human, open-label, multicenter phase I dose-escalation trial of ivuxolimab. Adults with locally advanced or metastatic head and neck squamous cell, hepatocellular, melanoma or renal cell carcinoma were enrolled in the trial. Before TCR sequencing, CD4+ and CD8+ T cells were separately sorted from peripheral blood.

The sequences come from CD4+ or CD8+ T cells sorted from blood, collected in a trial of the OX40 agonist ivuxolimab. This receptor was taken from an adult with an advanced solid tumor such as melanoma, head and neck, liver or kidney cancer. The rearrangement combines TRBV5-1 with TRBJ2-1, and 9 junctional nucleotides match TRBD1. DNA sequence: TGCGCCAGCAGCTTGACGGGACAGGGTCACTCCTACAATGAGCAGTTCTTC. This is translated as CASSLTGQGHSYNEQFF.